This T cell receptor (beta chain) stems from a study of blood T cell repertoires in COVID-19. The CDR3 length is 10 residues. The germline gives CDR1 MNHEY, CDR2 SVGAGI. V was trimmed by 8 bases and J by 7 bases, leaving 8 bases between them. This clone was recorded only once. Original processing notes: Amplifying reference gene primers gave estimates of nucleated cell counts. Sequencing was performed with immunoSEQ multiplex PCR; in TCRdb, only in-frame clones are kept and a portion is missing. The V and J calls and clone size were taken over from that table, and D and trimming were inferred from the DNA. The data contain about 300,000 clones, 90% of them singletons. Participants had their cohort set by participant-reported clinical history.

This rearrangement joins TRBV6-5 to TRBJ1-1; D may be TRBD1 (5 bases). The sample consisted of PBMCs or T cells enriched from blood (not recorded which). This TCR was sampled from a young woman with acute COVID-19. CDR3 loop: CASWGGEAFF. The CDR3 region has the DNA TGTGCCAGCTGGGGCGGTGAAGCTTTCTTT.